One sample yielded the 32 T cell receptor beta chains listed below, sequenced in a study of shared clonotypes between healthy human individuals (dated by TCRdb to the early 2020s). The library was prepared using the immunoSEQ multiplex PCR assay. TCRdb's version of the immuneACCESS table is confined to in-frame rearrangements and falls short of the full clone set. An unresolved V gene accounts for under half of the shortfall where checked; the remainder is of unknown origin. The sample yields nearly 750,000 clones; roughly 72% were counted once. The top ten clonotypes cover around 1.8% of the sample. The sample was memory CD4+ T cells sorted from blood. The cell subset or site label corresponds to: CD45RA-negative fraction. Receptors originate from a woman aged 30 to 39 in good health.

DNA for the CDR3: TGTGCCAGCAGCTCCGGGACACTCTCATACGAGCAGTACTTC. As protein: CASSSGTLSYEQYF. The chain employs TRBV27 and TRBJ2-7; possible D gene TRBD1, 6 bases. The length of the CDR3 is 14 residues. With 6 bases removed from V and 4 bases from J, the gap between germline ends came to 16 bases. Germline V CDR1 and CDR2: MNHEY, SMNVEV (reference sequence).

CDR3 loop: CASGYEKLFF. The CDR3 DNA reads as TGTGCCAGTGGATATGAAAAACTGTTTTTT. V usage is TRBV19 and J usage is TRBJ1-4; no clear D gene. The CDR3 runs to 10 residues. In germline, CDR1 is LNHDA, CDR2 SQIVND (reference sequence). V was clipped by 8 bases and J by 6 bases, with 4 bases between them.

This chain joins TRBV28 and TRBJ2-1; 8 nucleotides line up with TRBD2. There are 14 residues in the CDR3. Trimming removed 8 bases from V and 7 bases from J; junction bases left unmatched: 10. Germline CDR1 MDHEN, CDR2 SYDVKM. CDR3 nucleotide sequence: TGTGCCAGCGGCAGAGCGGGAGTGATAAATGAGCAGTTCTTC. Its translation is CASGRAGVINEQFF. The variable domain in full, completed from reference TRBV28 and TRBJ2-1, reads DVKVTQSSRYLVKRTGEKVFLECVQDMDHENMFWYRQDPGLGLRLIYFSYDVKMKEKGDIPEGYSVSREKKERFSLILESASTNQTSMYLCASGRAGVINEQFFGPGTRLTVL.

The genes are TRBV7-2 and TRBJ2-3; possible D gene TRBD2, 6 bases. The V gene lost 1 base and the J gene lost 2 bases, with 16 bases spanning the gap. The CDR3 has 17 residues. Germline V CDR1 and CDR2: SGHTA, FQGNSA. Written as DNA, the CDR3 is TGTGCCAGCAGCTTAGAGGCGGGACGTCCCTCCACAGATACGCAGTATTTT. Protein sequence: CASSLEAGRPSTDTQYF.

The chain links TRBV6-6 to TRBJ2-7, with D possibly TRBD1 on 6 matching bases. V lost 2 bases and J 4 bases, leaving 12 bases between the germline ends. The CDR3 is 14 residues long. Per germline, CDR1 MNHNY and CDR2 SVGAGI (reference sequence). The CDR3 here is CASSYQGTSYEQYF. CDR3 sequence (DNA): TGTGCCAGCAGTTACCAAGGGACATCGTACGAGCAGTACTTC.

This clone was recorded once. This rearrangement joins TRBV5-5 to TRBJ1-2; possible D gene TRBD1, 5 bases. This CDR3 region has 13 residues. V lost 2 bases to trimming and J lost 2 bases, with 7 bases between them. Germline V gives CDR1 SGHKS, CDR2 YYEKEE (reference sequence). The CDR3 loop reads CASSFRVNYGYTF. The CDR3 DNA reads TGTGCCAGCAGCTTCAGGGTAAACTATGGCTACACCTTC.

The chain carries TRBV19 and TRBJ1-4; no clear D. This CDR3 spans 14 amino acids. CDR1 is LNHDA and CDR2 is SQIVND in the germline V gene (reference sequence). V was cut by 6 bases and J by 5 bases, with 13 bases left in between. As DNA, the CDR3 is TGTGCCAGTAGGTACGGATTCGACAATGAAAAACTGTTTTTT. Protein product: CASRYGFDNEKLFF.

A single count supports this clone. The CDR3 nucleotides are TGCAGCGCCTCCGGGACCCAAGGAAACGAGCAGTACTTC. Protein product: CSASGTQGNEQYF. The V gene is TRBV29-1, the J gene TRBJ2-7, with D perhaps being TRBD1 or TRBD2 (5 bases each). CDR1 and CDR2 (germline): SQVTM, ANQGSEA. Deletions cut 7 bases from V and 5 bases from J, with 18 bases between. This CDR3 contains 13 residues.

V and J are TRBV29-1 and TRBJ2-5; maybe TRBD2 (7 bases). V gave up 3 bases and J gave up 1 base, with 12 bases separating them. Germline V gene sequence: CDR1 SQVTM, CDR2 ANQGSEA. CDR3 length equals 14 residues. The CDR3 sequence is CSVEGGRFQETQYF. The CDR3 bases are TGCAGCGTTGAGGGGGGGCGGTTCCAAGAGACCCAGTACTTC. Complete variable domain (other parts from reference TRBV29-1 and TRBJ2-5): SAVISQKPSRDICQRGTSLTIQCQVDSQVTMMFWYRQQPGQSLTLIATANQGSEATYESGFVIDKFPISRPNLTFSTLTVSNMSPEDSSIYLCSVEGGRFQETQYFGPGTRLLVL.

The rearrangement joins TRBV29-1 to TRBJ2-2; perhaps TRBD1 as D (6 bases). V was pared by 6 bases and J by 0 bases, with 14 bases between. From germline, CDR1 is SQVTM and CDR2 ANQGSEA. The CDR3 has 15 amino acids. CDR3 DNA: TGCAGCGTCGGGTATGGGACAACGAACACCGGGGAGCTGTTTTTT. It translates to CSVGYGTTNTGELFF.

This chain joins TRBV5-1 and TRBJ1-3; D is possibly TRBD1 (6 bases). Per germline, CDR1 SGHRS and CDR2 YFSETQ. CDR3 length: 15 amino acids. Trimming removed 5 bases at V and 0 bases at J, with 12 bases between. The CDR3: CASSSGHSSGNTIYF. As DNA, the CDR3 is TGCGCCAGCAGTTCGGGACACTCCTCTGGAAACACCATATATTTT.

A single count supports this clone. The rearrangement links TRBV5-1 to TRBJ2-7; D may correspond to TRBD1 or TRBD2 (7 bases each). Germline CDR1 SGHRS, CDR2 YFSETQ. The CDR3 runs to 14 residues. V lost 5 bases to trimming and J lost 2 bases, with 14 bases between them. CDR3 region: CASSLSGGAYEQYF. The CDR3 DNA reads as TGCGCCAGCAGTTTATCAGGGGGGGCCTACGAGCAGTACTTC. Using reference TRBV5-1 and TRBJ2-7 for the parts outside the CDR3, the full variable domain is KAGVTQTPRYLIKTRGQQVTLSCSPISGHRSVSWYQQTPGQGLQFLFEYFSETQRNKGNFPGRFSGRQFSNSRSEMNVSTLELGDSALYLCASSLSGGAYEQYFGPGTRLTVT.

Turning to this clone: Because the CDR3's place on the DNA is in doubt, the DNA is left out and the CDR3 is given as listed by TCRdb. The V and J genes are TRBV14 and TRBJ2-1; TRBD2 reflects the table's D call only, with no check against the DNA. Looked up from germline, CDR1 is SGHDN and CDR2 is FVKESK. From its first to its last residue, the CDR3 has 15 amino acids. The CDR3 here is CASSQSGGYFGEQFF.

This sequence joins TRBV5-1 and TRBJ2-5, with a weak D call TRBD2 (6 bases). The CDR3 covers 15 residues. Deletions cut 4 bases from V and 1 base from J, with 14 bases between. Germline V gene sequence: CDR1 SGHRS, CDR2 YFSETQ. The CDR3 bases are TGCGCCAGCAGCCTAGGGAGGCGGCCCCAAGAGACCCAGTACTTC. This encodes CASSLGRRPQETQYF.

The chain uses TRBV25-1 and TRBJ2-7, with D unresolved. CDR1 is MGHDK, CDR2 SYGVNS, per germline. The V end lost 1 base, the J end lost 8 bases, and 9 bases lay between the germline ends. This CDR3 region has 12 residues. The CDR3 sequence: CASSESRWKQYF. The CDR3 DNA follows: TGTGCCAGCAGTGAATCCCGATGGAAGCAGTACTTC.

Here the CDR3 reads CASSLVSGKVPEAFF. CDR3 sequence (DNA): TGTGCCAGCAGCTTAGTTTCGGGCAAAGTACCTGAAGCTTTCTTT. The rearrangement uses TRBV7-9 and TRBJ1-1, with D unclear. The CDR3 has 15 amino acids. V was shortened by 1 base and J by 6 bases, with 15 bases between the two germline ends. In germline, CDR1 is SEHNR, CDR2 FQNEAQ (reference sequence).

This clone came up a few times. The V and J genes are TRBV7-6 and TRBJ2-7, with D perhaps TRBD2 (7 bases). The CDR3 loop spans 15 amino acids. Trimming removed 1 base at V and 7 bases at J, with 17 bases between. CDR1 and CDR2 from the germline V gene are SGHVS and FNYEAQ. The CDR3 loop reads CASSLGGTGGVEQYF. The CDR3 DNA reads TGTGCCAGCAGCTTAGGAGGGACGGGGGGCGTAGAGCAGTACTTC. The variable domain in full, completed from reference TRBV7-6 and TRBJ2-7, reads GAGVSQSPRYKVTKRGQDVALRCDPISGHVSLYWYRQALGQGPEFLTYFNYEAQQDKSGLPNDRFSAERPEGSISTLTIQRTEQRDSAMYRCASSLGGTGGVEQYFGPGTRLTVT.

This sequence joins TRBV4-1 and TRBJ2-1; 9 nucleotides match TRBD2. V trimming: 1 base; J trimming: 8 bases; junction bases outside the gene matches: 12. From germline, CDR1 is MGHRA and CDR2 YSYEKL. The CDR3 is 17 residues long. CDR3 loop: CASSQGREGPWGYEQFF. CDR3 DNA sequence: TGCGCCAGCAGCCAAGGGCGGGAGGGTCCCTGGGGCTATGAGCAGTTCTTC.

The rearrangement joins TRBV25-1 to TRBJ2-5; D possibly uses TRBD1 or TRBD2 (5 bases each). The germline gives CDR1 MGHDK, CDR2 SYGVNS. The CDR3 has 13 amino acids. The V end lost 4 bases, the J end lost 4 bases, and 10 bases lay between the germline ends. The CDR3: CASSARGGETQYF. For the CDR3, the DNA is TGTGCCAGCAGTGCCCGGGGCGGAGAGACCCAGTACTTC.

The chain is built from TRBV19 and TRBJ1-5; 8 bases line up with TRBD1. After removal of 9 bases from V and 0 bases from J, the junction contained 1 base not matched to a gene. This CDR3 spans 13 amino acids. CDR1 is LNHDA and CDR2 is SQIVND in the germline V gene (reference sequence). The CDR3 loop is CARGQGSNQPQHF. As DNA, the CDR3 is TGTGCCAGAGGACAGGGTAGCAATCAGCCCCAGCATTTT. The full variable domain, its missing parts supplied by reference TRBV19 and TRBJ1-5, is DGGITQSPKYLFRKEGQNVTLSCEQNLNHDAMYWYRQDPGQGLRLIYYSQIVNDFQKGDIAEGYSVSREKKESFPLTVTSAQKNPTAFYLCARGQGSNQPQHFGDGTRLSIL.

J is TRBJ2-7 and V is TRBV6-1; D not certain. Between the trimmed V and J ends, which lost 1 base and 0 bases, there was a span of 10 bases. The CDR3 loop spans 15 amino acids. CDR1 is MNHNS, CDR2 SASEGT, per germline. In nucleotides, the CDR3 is TGTGCCAGCAGTGAAGGACCGACCGACTCCTACGAGCAGTACTTC. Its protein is CASSEGPTDSYEQYF.

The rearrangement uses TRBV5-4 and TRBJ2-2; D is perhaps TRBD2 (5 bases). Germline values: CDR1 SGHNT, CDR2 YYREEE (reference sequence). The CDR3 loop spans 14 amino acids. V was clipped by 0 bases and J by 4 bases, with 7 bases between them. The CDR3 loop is CASSLGRATGELFF. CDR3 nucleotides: TGTGCCAGCAGCTTGGGGCGGGCCACCGGGGAGCTGTTTTTT.

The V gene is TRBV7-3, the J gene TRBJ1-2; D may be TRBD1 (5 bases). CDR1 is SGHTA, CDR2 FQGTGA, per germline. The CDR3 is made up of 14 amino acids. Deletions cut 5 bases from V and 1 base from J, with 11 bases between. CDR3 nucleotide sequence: TGTGCCAGCAGCCCCGGGGGGGTTAACTATGGCTACACCTTC. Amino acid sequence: CASSPGGVNYGYTF.

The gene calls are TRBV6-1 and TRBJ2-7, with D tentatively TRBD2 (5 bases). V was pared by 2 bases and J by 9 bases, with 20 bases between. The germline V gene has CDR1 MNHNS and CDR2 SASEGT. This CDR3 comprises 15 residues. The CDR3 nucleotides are TGTGCCAGCAGTGAATTTGAGGGTACTTCCTTCCGGCAGTACTTC. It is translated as CASSEFEGTSFRQYF.

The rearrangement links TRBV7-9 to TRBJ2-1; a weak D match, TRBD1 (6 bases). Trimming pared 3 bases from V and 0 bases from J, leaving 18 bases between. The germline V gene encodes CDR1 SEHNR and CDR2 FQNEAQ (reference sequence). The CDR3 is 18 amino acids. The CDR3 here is CASSLVRGRTDSYNEQFF. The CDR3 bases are TGTGCCAGCAGCTTGGTCAGGGGAAGAACTGACTCCTACAATGAGCAGTTCTTC.

This CDR3 is CASRDSGREETQYF. The CDR3 region has the DNA TGTGCCAGCAGGGATAGCGGGAGAGAAGAGACCCAGTACTTC. The chain combines TRBV6-6 with TRBJ2-5; 9 bases agree with TRBD2. The CDR3 is made up of 14 amino acids. V lost 6 bases to trimming and J lost 3 bases; unmatched junction nucleotides: 5. Germline CDR1 reads MNHNY; CDR2 reads SVGAGI (reference sequence).

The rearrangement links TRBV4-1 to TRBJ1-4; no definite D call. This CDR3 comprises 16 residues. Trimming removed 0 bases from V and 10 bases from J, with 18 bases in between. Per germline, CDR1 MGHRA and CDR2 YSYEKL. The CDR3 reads CASSQDPRTGGVKLFF. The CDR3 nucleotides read TGCGCCAGCAGCCAAGATCCGCGGACCGGAGGCGTAAAACTGTTTTTT.

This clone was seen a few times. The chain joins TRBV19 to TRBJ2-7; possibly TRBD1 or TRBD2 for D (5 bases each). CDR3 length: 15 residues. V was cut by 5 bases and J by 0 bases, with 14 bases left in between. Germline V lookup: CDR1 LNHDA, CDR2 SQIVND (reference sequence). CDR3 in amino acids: CASSAYGTSSYEQYF. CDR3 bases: TGTGCCAGTAGTGCTTACGGGACGTCCTCCTACGAGCAGTACTTC. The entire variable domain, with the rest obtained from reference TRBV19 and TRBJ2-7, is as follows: DGGITQSPKYLFRKEGQNVTLSCEQNLNHDAMYWYRQDPGQGLRLIYYSQIVNDFQKGDIAEGYSVSREKKESFPLTVTSAQKNPTAFYLCASSAYGTSSYEQYFGPGTRLTVT.

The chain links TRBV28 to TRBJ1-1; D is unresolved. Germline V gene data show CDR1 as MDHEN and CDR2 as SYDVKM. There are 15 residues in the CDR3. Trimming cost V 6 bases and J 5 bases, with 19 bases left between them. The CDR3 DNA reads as TGTGCCAGCAGCCCACCACAAGACGGATTGACTGAAGCTTTCTTT. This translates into CASSPPQDGLTEAFF.

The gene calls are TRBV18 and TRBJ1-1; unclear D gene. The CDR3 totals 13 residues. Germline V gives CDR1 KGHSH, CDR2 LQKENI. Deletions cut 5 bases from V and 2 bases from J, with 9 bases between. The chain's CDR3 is CASSADDNTEAFF. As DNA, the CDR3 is TGTGCCAGCTCAGCGGACGACAACACTGAAGCTTTCTTT.

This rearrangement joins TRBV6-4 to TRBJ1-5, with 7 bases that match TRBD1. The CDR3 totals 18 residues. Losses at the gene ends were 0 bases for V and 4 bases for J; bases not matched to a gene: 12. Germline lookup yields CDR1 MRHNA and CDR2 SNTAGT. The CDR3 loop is CASSDSKGRGIGNQPQHF. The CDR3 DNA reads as TGTGCCAGCAGTGACTCGAAGGGCAGGGGGATCGGTAATCAGCCCCAGCATTTT.

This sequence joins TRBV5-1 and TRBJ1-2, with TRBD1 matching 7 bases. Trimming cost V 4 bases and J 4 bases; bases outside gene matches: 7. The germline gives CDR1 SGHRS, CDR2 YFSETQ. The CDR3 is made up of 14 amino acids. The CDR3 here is CASSPLDRAYGYTF. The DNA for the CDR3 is TGCGCCAGCAGCCCGCTCGACAGGGCCTATGGCTACACCTTC.